The 5 T cell receptor beta chains below come from one sample, sequenced in a study of blood T cell repertoires in COVID-19 (dated by TCRdb to the early 2020s). The library came from the immunoSEQ multiplex PCR assay. What TCRdb holds here is the immuneACCESS table cut down to in-frame rearrangements. Part of the clones is not present; checked against another copy, under half of the missing clones reflect an unresolved V gene, and the others are unexplained. In this sample the table shows over 90,000 clones, approximately 86% of which occur a single time. More than 1.5% of the sample rests with the top ten. The sequencing input was peripheral blood. The receptors stem from a man older than 75 with acute or convalescent COVID-19.

The chain joins TRBV12-3 or TRBV12-4 to TRBJ2-2, with TRBD2 as a possible D gene (6 bases). V was clipped by 6 bases and J by 7 bases, with 9 bases between them. The CDR3 length is 12 residues. Written as DNA, the CDR3 is TGTGCCAGCAGCAGGGACTTCGGGGAGCTGTTTTTT. Translation gives CASSRDFGELFF.

The chain combines TRBV6-5 with TRBJ1-5, with a weak D call TRBD1 (5 bases). V was cut by 5 bases and J by 7 bases, with 12 bases left in between. Per germline, CDR1 MNHEY and CDR2 SVGAGI. This CDR3 has 13 residues. The CDR3: CASSQGLGQPQHF. The CDR3 coding sequence is TGTGCCAGCAGTCAGGGTCTTGGACAGCCCCAGCATTTT.

This rearrangement joins TRBV28 to TRBJ2-2; possibly TRBD2 for D (6 bases). Trimming took 4 bases from V and 5 from J, leaving 17 bases between them. The CDR3 consists of 16 residues. The germline gives CDR1 MDHEN, CDR2 SYDVKM. The DNA for the CDR3 is TGTGCCAGCAGTTCCAATGGCTTAGCGGCGACCGGGGAGCTGTTTTTT. Its protein product is CASSSNGLAATGELFF.

This rearrangement joins TRBV19 to TRBJ2-7; 9 nucleotides align to TRBD1. Germline lookup yields CDR1 LNHDA and CDR2 SQIVND (reference sequence). The CDR3 is 16 amino acids. The junction had 12 bases not matched to a gene; V was cut back by 4 bases and J by 5 bases. The CDR3, as DNA: TGTGCCAGTAGTAGTATACCGGGACAGGGATCCCACGAGCAGTACTTC. Residues: CASSSIPGQGSHEQYF.

V usage is TRBV10-3 and J usage is TRBJ1-5; possibly TRBD1 for D (5 bases). Germline V gives CDR1 ENHRY, CDR2 SYGVKD. The CDR3 runs 13 residues. Trimming shortened V by 6 bases and J by 6 bases, and 12 bases separated the two germline ends. The CDR3 reads CAIRIDQGQPQHF. The CDR3 region has the DNA TGTGCCATCAGGATCGATCAGGGTCAGCCCCAGCATTTT.